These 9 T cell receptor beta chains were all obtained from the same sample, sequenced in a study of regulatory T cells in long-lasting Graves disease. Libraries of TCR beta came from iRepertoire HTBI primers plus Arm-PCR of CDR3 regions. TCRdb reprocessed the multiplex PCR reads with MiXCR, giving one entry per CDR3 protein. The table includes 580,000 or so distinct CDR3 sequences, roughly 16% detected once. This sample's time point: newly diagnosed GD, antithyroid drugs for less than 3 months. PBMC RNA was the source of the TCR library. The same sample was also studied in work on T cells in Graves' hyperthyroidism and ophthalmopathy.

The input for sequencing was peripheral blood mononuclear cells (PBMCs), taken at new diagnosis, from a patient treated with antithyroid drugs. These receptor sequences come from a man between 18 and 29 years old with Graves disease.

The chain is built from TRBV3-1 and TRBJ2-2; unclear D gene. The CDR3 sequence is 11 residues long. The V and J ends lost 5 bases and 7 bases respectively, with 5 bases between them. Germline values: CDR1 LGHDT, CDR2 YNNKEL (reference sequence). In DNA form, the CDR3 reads TGTGCCAGCAGCGTTCACGGGGAGCTGTTTTTT. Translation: CASSVHGELFF.

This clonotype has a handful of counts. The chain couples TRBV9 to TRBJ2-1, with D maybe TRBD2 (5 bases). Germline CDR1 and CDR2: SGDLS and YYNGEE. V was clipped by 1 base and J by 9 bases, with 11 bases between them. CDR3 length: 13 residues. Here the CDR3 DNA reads TGTGCCAGCAGCGTATATTCGGGGAGTGAGCAGTTCTTC. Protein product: CASSVYSGSEQFF.

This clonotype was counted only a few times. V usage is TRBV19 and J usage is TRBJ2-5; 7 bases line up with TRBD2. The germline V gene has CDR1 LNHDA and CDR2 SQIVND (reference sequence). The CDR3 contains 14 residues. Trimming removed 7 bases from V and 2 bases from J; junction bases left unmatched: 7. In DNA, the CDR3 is TGTGCCAGTACCGACGGAGCGGGACAAGAGACCCAGTACTTC. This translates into CASTDGAGQETQYF.

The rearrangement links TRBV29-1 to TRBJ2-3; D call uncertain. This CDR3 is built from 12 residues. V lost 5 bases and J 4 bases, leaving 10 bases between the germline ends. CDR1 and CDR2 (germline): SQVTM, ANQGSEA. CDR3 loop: CSVPESADTQYF. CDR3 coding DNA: TGCAGCGTTCCAGAATCGGCAGATACGCAGTATTTT.

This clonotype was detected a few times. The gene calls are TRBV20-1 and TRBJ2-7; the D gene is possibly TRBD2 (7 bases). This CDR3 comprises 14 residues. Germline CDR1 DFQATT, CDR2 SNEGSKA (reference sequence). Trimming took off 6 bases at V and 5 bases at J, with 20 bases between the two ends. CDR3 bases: TGCAGTGCGGGGGGGCGGGAGAAAATCAACGAGCAGTACTTC. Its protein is CSAGGREKINEQYF.

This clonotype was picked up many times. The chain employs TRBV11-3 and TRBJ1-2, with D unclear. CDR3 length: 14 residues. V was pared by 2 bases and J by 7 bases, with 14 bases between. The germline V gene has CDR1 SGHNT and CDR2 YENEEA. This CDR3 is CASSLPAGVVGYTF. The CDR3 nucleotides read TGTGCCAGCAGCTTACCCGCCGGGGTGGTTGGCTACACCTTC.

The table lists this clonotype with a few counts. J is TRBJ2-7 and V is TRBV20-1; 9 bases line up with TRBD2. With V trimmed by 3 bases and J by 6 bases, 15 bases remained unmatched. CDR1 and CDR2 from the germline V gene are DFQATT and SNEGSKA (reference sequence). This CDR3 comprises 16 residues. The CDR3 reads CSARVVLAGGPREQYF. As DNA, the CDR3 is TGCAGTGCTAGGGTCGTATTGGCGGGAGGGCCACGCGAGCAGTACTTC.

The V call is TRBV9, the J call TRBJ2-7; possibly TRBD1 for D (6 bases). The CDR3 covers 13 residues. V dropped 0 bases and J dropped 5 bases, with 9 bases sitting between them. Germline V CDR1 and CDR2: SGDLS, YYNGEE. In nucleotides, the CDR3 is TGTGCCAGCAGCGTAGTCGCAGGGGACGAGCAGTACTTC. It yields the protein CASSVVAGDEQYF.

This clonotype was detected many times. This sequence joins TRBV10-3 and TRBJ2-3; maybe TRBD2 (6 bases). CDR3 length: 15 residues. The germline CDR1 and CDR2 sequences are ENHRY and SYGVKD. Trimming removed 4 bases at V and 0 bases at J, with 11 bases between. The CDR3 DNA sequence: TGTGCCATCAGTGTAGTGGGGACTAGCACAGATACGCAGTATTTT. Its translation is CAISVVGTSTDTQYF.